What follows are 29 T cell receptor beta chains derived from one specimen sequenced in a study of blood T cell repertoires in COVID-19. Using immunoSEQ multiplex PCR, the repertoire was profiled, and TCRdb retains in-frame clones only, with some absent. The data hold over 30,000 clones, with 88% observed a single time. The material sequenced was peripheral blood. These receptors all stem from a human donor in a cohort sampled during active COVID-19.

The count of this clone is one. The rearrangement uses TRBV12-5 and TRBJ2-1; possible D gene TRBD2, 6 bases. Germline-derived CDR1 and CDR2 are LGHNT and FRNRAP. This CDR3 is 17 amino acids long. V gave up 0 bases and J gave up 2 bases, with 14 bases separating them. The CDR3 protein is CASGLVFDGSPYNEQFF. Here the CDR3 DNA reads TGTGCTAGTGGTTTGGTATTCGACGGGAGCCCCTACAATGAGCAGTTCTTC. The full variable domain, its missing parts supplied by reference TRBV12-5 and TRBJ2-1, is DARVTQTPRHKVTEMGQEVTMRCQPILGHNTVFWYRQTMMQGLELLAYFRNRAPLDDSGMPKDRFSAEMPDATLATLKIQPSEPRDSAVYFCASGLVFDGSPYNEQFFGPGTRLTVL.

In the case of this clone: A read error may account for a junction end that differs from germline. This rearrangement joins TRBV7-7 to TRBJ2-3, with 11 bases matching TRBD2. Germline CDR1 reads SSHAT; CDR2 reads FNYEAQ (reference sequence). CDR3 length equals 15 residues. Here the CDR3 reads CASSKGLAATDTQYF. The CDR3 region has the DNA TGTGCTAGCAGCAAGGGACTAGCGGCGACAGATACGCAGTATTTT.

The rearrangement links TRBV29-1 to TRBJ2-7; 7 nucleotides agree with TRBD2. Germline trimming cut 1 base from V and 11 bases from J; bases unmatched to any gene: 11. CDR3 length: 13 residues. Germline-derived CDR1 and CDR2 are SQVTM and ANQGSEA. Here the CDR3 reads CSVEAIGLGVKYF. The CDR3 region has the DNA TGCAGCGTTGAAGCCATAGGACTAGGAGTAAAGTACTTC.

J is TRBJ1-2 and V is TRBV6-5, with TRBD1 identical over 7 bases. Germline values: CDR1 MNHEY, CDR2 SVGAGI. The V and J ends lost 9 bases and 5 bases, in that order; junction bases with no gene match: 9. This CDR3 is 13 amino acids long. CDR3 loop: CASTDRWDYGYTF. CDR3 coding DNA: TGTGCCAGTACGGACAGGTGGGATTATGGCTACACCTTC.

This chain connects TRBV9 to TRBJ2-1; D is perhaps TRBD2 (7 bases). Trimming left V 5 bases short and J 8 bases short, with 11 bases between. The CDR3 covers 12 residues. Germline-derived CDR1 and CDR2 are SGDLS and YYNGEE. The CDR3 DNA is TGTGCCAGCAGAGGGGGGGCCGATGAGCAGTTCTTC. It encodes CASRGGADEQFF. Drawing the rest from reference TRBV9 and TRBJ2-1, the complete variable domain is DSGVTQTPKHLITATGQRVTLRCSPRSGDLSVYWYQQSLDQGLQFLIQYYNGEERAKGNILERFSAQQFPDLHSELNLSSLELGDSALYFCASRGGADEQFFGPGTRLTVL.

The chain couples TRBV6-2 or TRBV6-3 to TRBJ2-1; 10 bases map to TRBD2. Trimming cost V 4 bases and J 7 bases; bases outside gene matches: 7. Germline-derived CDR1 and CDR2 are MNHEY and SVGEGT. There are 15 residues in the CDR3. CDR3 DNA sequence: TGTGCCAGCAGTTCGCTAGCGGGAGCGAATAATGAGCAGTTCTTC. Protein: CASSSLAGANNEQFF.

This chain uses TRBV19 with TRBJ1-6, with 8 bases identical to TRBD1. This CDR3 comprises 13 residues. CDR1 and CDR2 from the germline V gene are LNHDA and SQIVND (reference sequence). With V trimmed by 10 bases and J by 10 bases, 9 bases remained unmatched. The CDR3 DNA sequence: TGTGCCACTAAGACAGGGGCAGGCTCACCCCTCCACTTT. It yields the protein CATKTGAGSPLHF.

In nucleotides, the CDR3 is TGTGCCAGCAGCTGGGACAGGCAAGATACGCAGTATTTT. Its translation is CASSWDRQDTQYF. The rearrangement uses TRBV11-3 and TRBJ2-3; TRBD1 agrees at 8 bases. J lost 5 bases, V lost 4 bases, and 2 bases had no gene match. Germline V CDR1 and CDR2: SGHNT, YENEEA. CDR3 size: 13 residues.

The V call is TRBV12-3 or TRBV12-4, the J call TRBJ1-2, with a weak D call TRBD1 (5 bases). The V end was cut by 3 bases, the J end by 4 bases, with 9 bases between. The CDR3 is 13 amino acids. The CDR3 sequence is CASSFGAGYGYTF. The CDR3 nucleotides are TGTGCCAGCAGTTTTGGGGCCGGCTATGGCTACACCTTC.

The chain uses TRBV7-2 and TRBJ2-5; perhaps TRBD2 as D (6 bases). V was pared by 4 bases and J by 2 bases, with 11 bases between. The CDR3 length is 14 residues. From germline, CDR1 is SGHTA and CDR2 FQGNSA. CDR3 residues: CASSSAGGQETQYF. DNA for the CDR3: TGTGCCAGCAGCTCTGCCGGGGGTCAAGAGACCCAGTACTTC.

The DNA of the CDR3 is TGTGCCAGCAGCGGGCGGGGGTACACAGATACGCAGTATTTT. Its translation is CASSGRGYTDTQYF. V usage is TRBV11-2 and J usage is TRBJ2-3, with 7 bases lining up with TRBD2. The germline V gene encodes CDR1 SGHAT and CDR2 FQNNGV. The CDR3 sequence is 14 residues long. Unmatched junction bases numbered 4, after V lost 5 bases and J lost 2 bases.

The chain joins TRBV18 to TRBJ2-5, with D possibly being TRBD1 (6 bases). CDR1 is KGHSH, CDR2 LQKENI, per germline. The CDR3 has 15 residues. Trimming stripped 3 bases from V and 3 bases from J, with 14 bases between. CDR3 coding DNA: TGTGCCAGCTCACCGGCAAGGTGGACAGAAGAGACCCAGTACTTC. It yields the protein CASSPARWTEETQYF.

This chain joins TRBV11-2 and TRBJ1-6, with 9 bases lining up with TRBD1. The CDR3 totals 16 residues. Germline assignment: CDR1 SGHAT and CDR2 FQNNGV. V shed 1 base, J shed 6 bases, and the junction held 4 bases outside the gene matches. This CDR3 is CASSLATGGVNSPLHF. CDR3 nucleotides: TGTGCCAGCAGCTTAGCGACAGGGGGAGTTAATTCACCCCTCCACTTT.

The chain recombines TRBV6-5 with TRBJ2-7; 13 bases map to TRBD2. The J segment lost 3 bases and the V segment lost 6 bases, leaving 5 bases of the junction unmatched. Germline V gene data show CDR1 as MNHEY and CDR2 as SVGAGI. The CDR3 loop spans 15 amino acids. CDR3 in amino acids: CASRYGTSGNYEQYF. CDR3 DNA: TGTGCCAGCAGGTACGGGACTAGCGGGAACTACGAGCAGTACTTC.

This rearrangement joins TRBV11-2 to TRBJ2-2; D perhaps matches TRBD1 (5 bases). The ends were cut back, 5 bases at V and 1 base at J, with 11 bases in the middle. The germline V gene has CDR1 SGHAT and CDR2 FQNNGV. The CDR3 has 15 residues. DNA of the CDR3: TGTGCCAGCAGCACTATAAGGGGGAACACCGGGGAGCTGTTTTTT. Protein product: CASSTIRGNTGELFF.

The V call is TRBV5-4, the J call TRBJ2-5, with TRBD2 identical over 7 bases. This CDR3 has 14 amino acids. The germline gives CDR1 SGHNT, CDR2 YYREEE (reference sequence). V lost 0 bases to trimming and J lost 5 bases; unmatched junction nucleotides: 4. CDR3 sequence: CASSLEGGWETQYF. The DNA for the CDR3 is TGTGCCAGCAGCTTGGAGGGAGGGTGGGAGACCCAGTACTTC.

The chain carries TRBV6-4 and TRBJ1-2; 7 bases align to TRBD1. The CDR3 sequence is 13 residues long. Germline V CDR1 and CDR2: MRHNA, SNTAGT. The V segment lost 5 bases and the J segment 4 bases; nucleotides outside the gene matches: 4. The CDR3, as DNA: TGTGCCAGCAGTAAAGGGGGCGCCTATGGCTACACCTTC. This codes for CASSKGGAYGYTF.

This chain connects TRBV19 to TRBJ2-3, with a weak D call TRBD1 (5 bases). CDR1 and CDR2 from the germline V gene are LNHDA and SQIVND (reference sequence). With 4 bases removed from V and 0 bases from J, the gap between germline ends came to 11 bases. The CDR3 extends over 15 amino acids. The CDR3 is CASSNRISSTDTQYF. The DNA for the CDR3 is TGTGCCAGTAGTAACAGGATCTCTAGCACAGATACGCAGTATTTT.

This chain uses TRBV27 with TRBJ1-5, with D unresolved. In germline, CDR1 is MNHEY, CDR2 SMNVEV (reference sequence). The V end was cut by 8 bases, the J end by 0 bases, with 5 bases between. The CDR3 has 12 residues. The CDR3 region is CASGDSNQPQHF. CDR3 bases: TGTGCCAGCGGAGATAGCAATCAGCCCCAGCATTTT.

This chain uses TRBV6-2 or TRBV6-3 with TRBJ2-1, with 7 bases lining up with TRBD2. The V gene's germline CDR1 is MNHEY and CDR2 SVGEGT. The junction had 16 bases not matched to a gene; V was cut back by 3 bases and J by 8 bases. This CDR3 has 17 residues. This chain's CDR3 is CASSYEVGGAVGDEQFF. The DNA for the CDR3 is TGTGCCAGCAGTTATGAGGTGGGAGGGGCGGTGGGCGATGAGCAGTTCTTC.

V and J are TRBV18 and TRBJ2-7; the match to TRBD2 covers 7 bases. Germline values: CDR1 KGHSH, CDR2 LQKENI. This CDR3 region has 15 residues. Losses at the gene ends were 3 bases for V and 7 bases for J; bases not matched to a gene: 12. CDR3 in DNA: TGTGCCAGCTCACCTGATGTTGCGGGAGTCTGGGAGCAGTACTTC. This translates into CASSPDVAGVWEQYF. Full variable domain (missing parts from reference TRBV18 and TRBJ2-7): NAGVMQNPRHLVRRRGQEARLRCSPMKGHSHVYWYRQLPEEGLKFMVYLQKENIIDESGMPKERFSAEFPKEGPSILRIQQVVRGDSAAYFCASSPDVAGVWEQYFGPGTRLTVT.

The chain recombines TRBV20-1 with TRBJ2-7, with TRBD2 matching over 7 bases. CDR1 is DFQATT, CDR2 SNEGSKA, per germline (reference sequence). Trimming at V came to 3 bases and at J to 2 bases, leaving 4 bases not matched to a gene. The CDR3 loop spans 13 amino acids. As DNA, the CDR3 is TGCAGTGCTAGTAGGCTAGCGGCCTACGAGCAGTACTTC. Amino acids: CSASRLAAYEQYF.

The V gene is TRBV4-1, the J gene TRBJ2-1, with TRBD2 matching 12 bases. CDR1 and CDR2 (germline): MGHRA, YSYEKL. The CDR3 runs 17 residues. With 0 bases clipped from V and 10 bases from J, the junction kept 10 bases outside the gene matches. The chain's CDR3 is CASSQDQLAGGSWEQFF. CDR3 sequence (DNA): TGCGCCAGCAGCCAAGATCAACTAGCGGGAGGTTCATGGGAGCAGTTCTTC.

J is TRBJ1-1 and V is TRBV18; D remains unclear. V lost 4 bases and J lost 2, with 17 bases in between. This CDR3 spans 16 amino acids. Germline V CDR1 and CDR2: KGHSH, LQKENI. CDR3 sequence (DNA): TGTGCCAGCTCACAGCGAGGTGGAGGCCCTAACACTGAAGCTTTCTTT. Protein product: CASSQRGGGPNTEAFF.

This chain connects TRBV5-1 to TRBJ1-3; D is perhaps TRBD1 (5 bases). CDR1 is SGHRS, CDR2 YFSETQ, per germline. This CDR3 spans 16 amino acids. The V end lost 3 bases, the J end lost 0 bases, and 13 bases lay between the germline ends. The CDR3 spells CASSWEGLSSGNTIYF. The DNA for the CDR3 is TGCGCCAGCAGCTGGGAGGGGCTTTCCTCTGGAAACACCATATATTTT.

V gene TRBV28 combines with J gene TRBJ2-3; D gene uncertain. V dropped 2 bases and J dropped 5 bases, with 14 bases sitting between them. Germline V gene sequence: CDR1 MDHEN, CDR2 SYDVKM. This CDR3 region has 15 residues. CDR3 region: CASSLSPPQQDTQYF. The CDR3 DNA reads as TGTGCCAGCAGTTTAAGTCCCCCACAACAAGATACGCAGTATTTT.

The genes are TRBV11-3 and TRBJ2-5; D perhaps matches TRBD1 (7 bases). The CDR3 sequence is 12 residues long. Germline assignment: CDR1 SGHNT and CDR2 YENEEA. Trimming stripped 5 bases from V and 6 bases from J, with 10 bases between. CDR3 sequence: CASSQGGKTQYF. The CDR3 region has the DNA TGTGCCAGCAGCCAGGGGGGAAAGACCCAGTACTTC.

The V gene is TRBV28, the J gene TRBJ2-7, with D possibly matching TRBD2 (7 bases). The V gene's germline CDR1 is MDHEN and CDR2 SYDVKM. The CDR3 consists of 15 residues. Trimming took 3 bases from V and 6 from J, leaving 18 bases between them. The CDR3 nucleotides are TGTGCCAGCAGTTTGGGGACGGGGGGCGGTGGCGAGCAGTACTTC. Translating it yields CASSLGTGGGGEQYF.

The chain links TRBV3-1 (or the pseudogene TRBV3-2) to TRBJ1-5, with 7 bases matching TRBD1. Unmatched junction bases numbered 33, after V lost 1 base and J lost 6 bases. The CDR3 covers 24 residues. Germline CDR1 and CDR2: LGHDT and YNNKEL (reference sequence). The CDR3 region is CASSQGQGPPKCPSTSVTPQPQHF. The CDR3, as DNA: TGTGCCAGCAGCCAAGGACAGGGCCCACCAAAATGCCCATCCACTTCTGTAACACCTCAGCCCCAGCATTTT.